A single sample gave rise to the 26 T cell receptor beta chains below, sequenced in a study of T cells in Graves' hyperthyroidism and ophthalmopathy. Template material for amplifying TCR beta CDR3 regions consisted of RNA transcripts. The HTBI set primed first-round TCR CDR3 RT-PCR. TCRdb recomputed calls from the multiplex PCR reads with MiXCR, one row per CDR3 protein. This sample carries about 640,000 distinct CDR3 sequences, 20% to 25% of them seen once, and the ten largest clones take over 30%. Sequenced sample: blood. Source of these receptors: a man aged 30 to 45 with Graves' ophthalmopathy.

The chain employs TRBV20-1 and TRBJ1-6; 7 nucleotides agree with TRBD1. The CDR3 length is 15 residues. Germline trimming cut 2 bases from V and 4 bases from J; bases unmatched to any gene: 5. Germline assignment: CDR1 DFQATT and CDR2 SNEGSKA (reference sequence). Written as DNA, the CDR3 is TGCAGTGCTAGACCGGACAGGTCATATAATTCACCCCTCCACTTT. Translation gives CSARPDRSYNSPLHF.

This clonotype showed up many times. V is TRBV12-3 or TRBV12-4 and J is TRBJ1-2; 7 bases fit TRBD1. V shed 5 bases, J shed 6 bases, and the junction held 9 bases outside the gene matches. This CDR3 is 14 amino acids long. CDR3 loop: CASSPLGQAHGYTF. The CDR3 region has the DNA TGTGCCAGCAGTCCCCTCGGACAGGCACATGGCTACACCTTC.

This clonotype was counted many times. V usage is TRBV2 and J usage is TRBJ1-2; weak D call: TRBD1 (5 bases). V was pared by 6 bases and J by 5 bases, with 13 bases between. This CDR3 is 13 amino acids long. Germline assignment: CDR1 SNHLY and CDR2 FYNNEI. CDR3 region: CASRSDGQYGYTF. DNA for the CDR3: TGTGCCAGCAGATCAGACGGACAATATGGCTACACCTTC.

The chain couples TRBV29-1 to TRBJ1-2; D might be TRBD1 (5 bases). V lost 3 bases to trimming and J lost 6 bases, with 8 bases between them. The V gene's germline CDR1 is SQVTM and CDR2 ANQGSEA. The CDR3 runs to 11 residues. This chain's CDR3 is CSVDTGDGYTF. CDR3 sequence (DNA): TGCAGCGTTGATACAGGAGATGGCTACACCTTC.

This chain links TRBV29-1 with TRBJ2-3; D tentatively reads TRBD1 or TRBD2 (5 bases each). The CDR3 is 14 amino acids. Trimming removed 3 bases from V and 2 bases from J, with 12 bases in between. The germline V gene encodes CDR1 SQVTM and CDR2 ANQGSEA. DNA for the CDR3: TGCAGCGTTGAGGGGACGGGGAACACAGATACGCAGTATTTT. Translated: CSVEGTGNTDTQYF.

This clonotype was counted at least ten times. This rearrangement joins TRBV11-2 to TRBJ2-5; D unresolved. CDR3 size: 14 residues. Trimming pared 2 bases from V and 3 bases from J, leaving 10 bases between. The germline CDR1 and CDR2 sequences are SGHAT and FQNNGV. CDR3: CASSLMAAKETQYF. DNA for the CDR3: TGTGCCAGCAGCTTAATGGCAGCTAAAGAGACCCAGTACTTC. The variable domain in full, completed from reference TRBV11-2 and TRBJ2-5, reads EAGVAQSPRYKIIEKRQSVAFWCNPISGHATLYWYQQILGQGPKLLIQFQNNGVVDDSQLPKDRFSAERLKGVDSTLKIQPAKLEDSAVYLCASSLMAAKETQYFGPGTRLLVL.

In its sample, this clonotype was seen many times. The chain is built from TRBV20-1 and TRBJ2-7; tentatively, D is TRBD2 (5 bases). Germline-derived CDR1 and CDR2 are DFQATT and SNEGSKA (reference sequence). This CDR3 has 13 amino acids. V dropped 3 bases and J dropped 9 bases, with 18 bases sitting between them. DNA of the CDR3: TGCAGTGCTAGTAAACTAGGCGATACGGGGCAGTACTTC. Its translation: CSASKLGDTGQYF.

The sample holds many counts of this clonotype. The chain combines TRBV11-2 with TRBJ2-7, with D uncertain. The length of the CDR3 is 14 residues. CDR1 and CDR2 from the germline V gene are SGHAT and FQNNGV. Trimming took off 4 bases at V and 0 bases at J, with 10 bases between the two ends. CDR3 sequence reads: CASSSLSASYEQYF. The CDR3 coding sequence is TGTGCCAGCAGCTCCCTGTCGGCCTCCTACGAGCAGTACTTC.

The chain carries TRBV15 and TRBJ1-5; no clear D. The CDR3 is made up of 13 amino acids. Trimming took 6 bases from V and 2 from J, leaving 8 bases between them. Germline V gene lookup returns CDR1 LNHNV and CDR2 YYDKDF (reference sequence). The CDR3 sequence is CATSNRGNQPQHF. In nucleotides, the CDR3 is TGTGCCACCAGTAATCGTGGCAATCAGCCCCAGCATTTT.

This clonotype was observed a few times. The gene calls are TRBV5-1 and TRBJ2-1; TRBD2 matches at 15 bases. This CDR3 is built from 20 residues. The germline V gene has CDR1 SGHRS and CDR2 YFSETQ. J lost 2 bases, V lost 2 bases, and 11 bases had no gene match. The CDR3 region is CASSLRTGLAGGRAYNEQFF. CDR3 in DNA: TGCGCCAGCAGCTTACGCACCGGACTAGCGGGAGGGCGGGCCTACAATGAGCAGTTCTTC.

This clonotype was found many times. The gene calls are TRBV6-1 and TRBJ2-7; the match to TRBD1 covers 7 bases. Trimming at V came to 2 bases and at J to 2 bases, leaving 6 bases not matched to a gene. CDR1 and CDR2 from the germline V gene are MNHNS and SASEGT. This CDR3 has 15 residues. The CDR3 nucleotides read TGTGCCAGCAGTGAAAGTGGGACAGTAACCTACGAGCAGTACTTC. It yields the protein CASSESGTVTYEQYF.

This clonotype was detected only a few times. The V gene is TRBV10-2, the J gene TRBJ2-5, with 10 bases matching TRBD2. V trimming: 4 bases; J trimming: 1 base; junction bases outside the gene matches: 3. CDR1 and CDR2 (germline): WSHSY, SAAADI. This CDR3 region has 15 residues. DNA for the CDR3: TGCGCCAGCAGTGTGACTAGCGGGCCCCAAGAGACCCAGTACTTC. Translated: CASSVTSGPQETQYF.

There are a few counts of this clonotype. This chain connects TRBV6-6 to TRBJ2-7, with a tentative D call TRBD1 (6 bases). V was cut by 0 bases and J by 3 bases, with 15 bases left in between. CDR1 and CDR2 (germline): MNHNY, SVGAGI (reference sequence). This CDR3 has 16 residues. CDR3 residues: CASSYSRSQGSYEQYF. The CDR3 DNA reads TGTGCCAGCAGTTACTCGCGAAGCCAGGGGAGCTACGAGCAGTACTTC.

The chain uses TRBV27 and TRBJ2-7; 7 bases agree with TRBD2. Trimming at V came to 7 bases and at J to 0 bases, leaving 6 bases not matched to a gene. CDR1 is MNHEY, CDR2 SMNVEV, per germline (reference sequence). The CDR3 has 14 residues. In DNA form, the CDR3 reads TGTGCCAGCACCGTTACGGGGGGCTCCTACGAGCAGTACTTC. This gives the protein CASTVTGGSYEQYF.

The chain carries TRBV20-1 and TRBJ2-7, with D maybe TRBD2 (6 bases). Germline lookup yields CDR1 DFQATT and CDR2 SNEGSKA (reference sequence). V lost 6 bases to trimming and J lost 4 bases, with 31 bases between them. The CDR3 spans 18 residues. CDR3 loop: CSATLPAGPTPWRYEQYF. The CDR3 nucleotides read TGCAGTGCCACACTCCCGGCGGGACCAACCCCATGGCGATACGAGCAGTACTTC.

This clonotype has ten or more counts. This sequence joins TRBV5-1 and TRBJ2-7, with 13 nucleotides matching TRBD2. Per germline, CDR1 SGHRS and CDR2 YFSETQ. V shed 4 bases and J 3 bases; nucleotides not matched to a gene: 4. This CDR3 is 15 amino acids long. CDR3 nucleotides: TGCGCCAGCAGCCTCGGGACTAGCGGGAACTACGAGCAGTACTTC. It yields the protein CASSLGTSGNYEQYF. The full variable domain, rest sourced from reference TRBV5-1 and TRBJ2-7, is KAGVTQTPRYLIKTRGQQVTLSCSPISGHRSVSWYQQTPGQGLQFLFEYFSETQRNKGNFPGRFSGRQFSNSRSEMNVSTLELGDSALYLCASSLGTSGNYEQYFGPGTRLTVT.

The gene calls are TRBV6-1 and TRBJ2-7, with D maybe TRBD2 (5 bases). The germline V and J ends were trimmed by 3 bases and 3 bases, with 12 bases remaining between them. The CDR3 is 14 amino acids. CDR1 MNHNS and CDR2 SASEGT come from the germline V gene. The DNA of the CDR3 is TGTGCCAGCAGTGAGGACGGGGATTACTACGAGCAGTACTTC. Translated: CASSEDGDYYEQYF.

The V and J genes are TRBV29-1 and TRBJ2-7; either TRBD1 or TRBD2 may fit D (7 bases each). Per germline, CDR1 SQVTM and CDR2 ANQGSEA. This CDR3 spans 12 amino acids. V lost 6 bases to trimming and J lost 0 bases, with 9 bases between them. CDR3 sequence: CSVRGGSYEQYF. CDR3 DNA sequence: TGCAGCGTCAGGGGGGGCTCCTACGAGCAGTACTTC.

This clonotype was seen ten or more times. This rearrangement joins TRBV5-1 to TRBJ2-7, with a weak D call TRBD1 (5 bases). Trimming removed 4 bases at V and 4 bases at J, with 21 bases between. Germline CDR1 reads SGHRS; CDR2 reads YFSETQ. CDR3 length: 16 amino acids. The CDR3 sequence is CASSTGRLQGVYEQYF. Here the CDR3 DNA reads TGCGCCAGCAGCACCGGCCGTCTGCAAGGGGTTTACGAGCAGTACTTC.

This clonotype was found many times. The J gene is TRBJ2-3, the V gene TRBV12-3 or TRBV12-4; D may be TRBD2 (5 bases). The CDR3 contains 15 residues. V was shortened by 2 bases and J by 3 bases, with 12 bases between the two germline ends. CDR3 sequence: CASSLFGEGTDTQYF. DNA for the CDR3: TGTGCCAGCAGTTTATTCGGGGAAGGGACAGATACGCAGTATTTT.

This clonotype was counted ten times or more. The V gene is TRBV28, the J gene TRBJ2-7; D possibly uses TRBD1 or TRBD2 (5 bases each). Germline assignment: CDR1 MDHEN and CDR2 SYDVKM. V shed 8 bases and J shed 3 bases, with 8 bases lying between them. The CDR3 consists of 11 residues. CDR3 residues: CASGDLYEQYF. The CDR3 region has the DNA TGTGCCAGCGGGGACCTCTACGAGCAGTACTTC.

This clonotype was counted at least ten times. This sequence joins TRBV20-1 and TRBJ2-7; 7 nucleotides line up with TRBD2. This CDR3 is built from 12 residues. After removal of 6 bases from V and 2 bases from J, the junction contained 4 bases not matched to a gene. Per germline, CDR1 DFQATT and CDR2 SNEGSKA (reference sequence). This chain's CDR3 is CSASGGTYEQYF. The CDR3 DNA reads TGCAGTGCCTCGGGAGGTACCTACGAGCAGTACTTC.

The V call is TRBV7-9, the J call TRBJ2-3; tentatively, D is TRBD1 or TRBD2 (5 bases each). CDR1 is SEHNR and CDR2 is FQNEAQ in the germline V gene (reference sequence). The CDR3 covers 15 residues. Trimming stripped 1 base from V and 3 bases from J, with 11 bases between. The CDR3: CASSLGGTRTDTQYF. CDR3 nucleotide sequence: TGTGCCAGCAGCTTAGGTGGGACCAGAACAGATACGCAGTATTTT.

This sequence joins TRBV24-1 and TRBJ2-1; 9 bases match TRBD1. Germline assignment: CDR1 KGHDR and CDR2 SFDVKD. The CDR3 loop spans 13 amino acids. The J segment lost 9 bases and the V segment lost 7 bases, leaving 6 bases of the junction unmatched. CDR3: CATRQGAWGEQFF. CDR3 nucleotide sequence: TGTGCCACCAGACAGGGGGCTTGGGGTGAGCAGTTCTTC.

The rearrangement joins TRBV10-1 to TRBJ2-2; possibly TRBD1 for D (5 bases). Germline assignment: CDR1 WNHNN and CDR2 SYGVQD (reference sequence). V lost 10 bases to trimming and J lost 0 bases, with 12 bases between them. CDR3 length equals 14 residues. CDR3: CATQGASNTGELFF. For the CDR3, the DNA is TGCGCCACCCAAGGGGCCTCGAACACCGGGGAGCTGTTTTTT.

This clonotype was detected ten times or more. The chain is built from TRBV28 and TRBJ2-1; 9 nucleotides match TRBD2. Germline trimming cut 7 bases from V and 4 bases from J; bases unmatched to any gene: 8. The CDR3 totals 15 residues. Germline V gene data show CDR1 as MDHEN and CDR2 as SYDVKM. The CDR3 sequence: CASNAGTSLYNEQFF. The CDR3, as DNA: TGTGCCAGCAACGCCGGGACTAGCCTGTACAATGAGCAGTTCTTC.